This T cell receptor beta chain stems from a study of T cells in Graves' hyperthyroidism and ophthalmopathy. Study-wide results and caveats: Most thyroid clonotypes expanded above 0.001 appeared in blood too.

Hyperthyroidism, newly diagnosed and lasting under 2 months, affected patients aged 18 to 65. Clinical symptoms, serum thyroxine and TRAb, thyroid ultrasound and orbital computed tomography were used for the diagnoses. About 10 ml of fresh peripheral blood supplied the PBMCs. Deletions cut 6 bases from V and 2 bases from J, with 5 bases between. Germline V gene data show CDR1 as SNHLY and CDR2 as FYNNEI. The CDR3 has 11 residues. The TCR beta CDR3 regions underwent amplification using RNA transcripts as the source. First-round RT-PCR of the TCR CDR3 relied on the HTBI primer set. Each CDR3 protein gets one entry after TCRdb re-called the multiplex PCR reads with MiXCR. The table has hundreds of thousands of distinct CDR3 sequences, about 15% seen once. This clonotype showed up many times. The antigen is unknown.

The receptor comes from a woman aged 40 to 50 with Graves' hyperthyroidism. Sample: blood. The rearrangement uses TRBV2 and TRBJ2-7; D remains ambiguous. DNA for the CDR3: TGTGCCAGCAGGGAGACCTACGAGCAGTACTTC. Amino acids: CASRETYEQYF.